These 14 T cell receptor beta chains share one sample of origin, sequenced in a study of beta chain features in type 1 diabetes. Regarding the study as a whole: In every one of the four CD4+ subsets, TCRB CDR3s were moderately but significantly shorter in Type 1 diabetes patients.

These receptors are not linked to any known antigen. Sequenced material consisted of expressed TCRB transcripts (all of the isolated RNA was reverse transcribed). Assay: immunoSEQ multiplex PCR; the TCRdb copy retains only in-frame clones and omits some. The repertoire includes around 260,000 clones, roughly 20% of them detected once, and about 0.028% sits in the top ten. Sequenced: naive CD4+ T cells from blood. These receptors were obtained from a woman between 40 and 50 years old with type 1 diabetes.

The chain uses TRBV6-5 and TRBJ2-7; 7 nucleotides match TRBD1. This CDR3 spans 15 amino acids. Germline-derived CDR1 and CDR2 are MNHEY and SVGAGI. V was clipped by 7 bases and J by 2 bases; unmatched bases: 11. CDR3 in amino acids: CASISSRDSAYEQYF. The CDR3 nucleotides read TGTGCCAGCATTTCCTCCCGGGACAGTGCCTACGAGCAGTACTTC.

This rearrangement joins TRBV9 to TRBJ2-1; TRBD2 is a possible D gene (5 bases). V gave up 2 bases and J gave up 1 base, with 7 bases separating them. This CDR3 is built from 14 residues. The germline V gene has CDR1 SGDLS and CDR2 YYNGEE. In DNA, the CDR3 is TGTGCCAGCAGCGTTCGGGATTCCTACAATGAGCAGTTCTTC. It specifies CASSVRDSYNEQFF.

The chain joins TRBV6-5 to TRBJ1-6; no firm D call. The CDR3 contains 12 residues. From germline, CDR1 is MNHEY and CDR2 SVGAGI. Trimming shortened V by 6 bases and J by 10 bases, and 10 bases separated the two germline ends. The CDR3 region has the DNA TGTGCCAGCAGCTCCTTTGCGTCACCCCTCCACTTT. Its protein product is CASSSFASPLHF.

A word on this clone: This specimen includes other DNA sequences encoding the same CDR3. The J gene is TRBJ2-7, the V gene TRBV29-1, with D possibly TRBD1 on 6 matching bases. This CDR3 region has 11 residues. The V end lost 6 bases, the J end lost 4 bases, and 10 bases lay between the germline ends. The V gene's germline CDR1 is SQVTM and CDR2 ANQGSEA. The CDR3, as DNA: TGCAGCGTCCTACAGGGTTACGAGCAGTACTTC. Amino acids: CSVLQGYEQYF.

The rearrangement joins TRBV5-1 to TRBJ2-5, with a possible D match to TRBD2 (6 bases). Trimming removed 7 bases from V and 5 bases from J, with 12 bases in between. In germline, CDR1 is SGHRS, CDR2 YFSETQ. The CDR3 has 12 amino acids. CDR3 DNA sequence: TGCGCCAGCTTCCGGGAGAGGGAGACCCAGTACTTC. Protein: CASFRERETQYF.

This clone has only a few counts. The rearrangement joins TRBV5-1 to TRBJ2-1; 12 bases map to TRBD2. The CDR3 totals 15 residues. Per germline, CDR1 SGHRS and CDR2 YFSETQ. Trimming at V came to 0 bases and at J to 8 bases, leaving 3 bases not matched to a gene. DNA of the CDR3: TGCGCCAGCAGCTTGGGAAGACTAGCGGGAGATGAGCAGTTCTTC. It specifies CASSLGRLAGDEQFF.

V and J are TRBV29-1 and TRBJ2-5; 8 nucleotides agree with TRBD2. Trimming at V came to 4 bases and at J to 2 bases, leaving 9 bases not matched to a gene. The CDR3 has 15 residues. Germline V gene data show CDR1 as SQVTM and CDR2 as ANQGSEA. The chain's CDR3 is CSVVPVRGAQETQYF. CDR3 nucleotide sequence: TGCAGCGTTGTACCGGTGCGGGGGGCACAAGAGACCCAGTACTTC.

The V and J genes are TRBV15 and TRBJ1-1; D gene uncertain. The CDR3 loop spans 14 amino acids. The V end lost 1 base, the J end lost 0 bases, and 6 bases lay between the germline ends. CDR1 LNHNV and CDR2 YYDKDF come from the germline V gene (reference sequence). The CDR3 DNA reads TGTGCCACCAGCAGAGGTGGCATGAACACTGAAGCTTTCTTT. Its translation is CATSRGGMNTEAFF.

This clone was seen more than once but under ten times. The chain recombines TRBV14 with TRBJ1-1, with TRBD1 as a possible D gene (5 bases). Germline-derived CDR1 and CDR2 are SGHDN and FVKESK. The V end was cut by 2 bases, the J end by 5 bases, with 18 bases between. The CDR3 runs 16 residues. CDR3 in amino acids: CASSQSRGNTWTEAFF. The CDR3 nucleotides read TGTGCCAGCAGCCAATCCCGGGGGAACACTTGGACTGAAGCTTTCTTT.

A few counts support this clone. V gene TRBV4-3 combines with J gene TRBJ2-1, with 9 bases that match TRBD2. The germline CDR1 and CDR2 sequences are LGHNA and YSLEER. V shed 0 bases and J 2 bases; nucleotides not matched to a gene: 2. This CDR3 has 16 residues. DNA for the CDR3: TGCGCCAGCAGCCAAGATACTAGCGGGCCCTACAATGAGCAGTTCTTC. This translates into CASSQDTSGPYNEQFF.

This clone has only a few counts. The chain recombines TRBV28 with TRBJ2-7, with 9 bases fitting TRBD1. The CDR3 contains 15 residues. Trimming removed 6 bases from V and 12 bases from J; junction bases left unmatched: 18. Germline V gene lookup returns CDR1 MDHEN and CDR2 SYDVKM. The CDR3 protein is CASRRTGQGDSGAYF. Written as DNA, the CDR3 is TGTGCCAGCAGAAGAACGGGACAGGGAGATTCGGGCGCGTACTTC.

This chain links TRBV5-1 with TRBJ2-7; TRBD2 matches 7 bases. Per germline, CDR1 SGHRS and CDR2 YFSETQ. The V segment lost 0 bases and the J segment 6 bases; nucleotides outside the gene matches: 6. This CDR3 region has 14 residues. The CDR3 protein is CASSLAAGAGEQYF. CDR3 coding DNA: TGCGCCAGCAGCTTGGCCGCGGGAGCTGGCGAGCAGTACTTC.

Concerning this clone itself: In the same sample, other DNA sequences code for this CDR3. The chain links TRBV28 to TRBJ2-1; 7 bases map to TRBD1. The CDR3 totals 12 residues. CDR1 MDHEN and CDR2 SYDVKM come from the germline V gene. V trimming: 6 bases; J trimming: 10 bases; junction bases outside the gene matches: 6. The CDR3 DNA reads TGTGCCAGCAGCCTTAGACAGGGAGAGCAGTTCTTC. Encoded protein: CASSLRQGEQFF. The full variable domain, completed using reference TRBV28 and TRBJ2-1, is DVKVTQSSRYLVKRTGEKVFLECVQDMDHENMFWYRQDPGLGLRLIYFSYDVKMKEKGDIPEGYSVSREKKERFSLILESASTNQTSMYLCASSLRQGEQFFGPGTRLTVL.

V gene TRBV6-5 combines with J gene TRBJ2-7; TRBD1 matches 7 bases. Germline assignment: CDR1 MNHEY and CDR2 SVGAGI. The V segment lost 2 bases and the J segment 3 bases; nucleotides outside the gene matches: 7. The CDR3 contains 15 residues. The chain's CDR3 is CASSYGQVVSYEQYF. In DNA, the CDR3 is TGTGCCAGCAGTTACGGACAGGTAGTCAGCTACGAGCAGTACTTC.